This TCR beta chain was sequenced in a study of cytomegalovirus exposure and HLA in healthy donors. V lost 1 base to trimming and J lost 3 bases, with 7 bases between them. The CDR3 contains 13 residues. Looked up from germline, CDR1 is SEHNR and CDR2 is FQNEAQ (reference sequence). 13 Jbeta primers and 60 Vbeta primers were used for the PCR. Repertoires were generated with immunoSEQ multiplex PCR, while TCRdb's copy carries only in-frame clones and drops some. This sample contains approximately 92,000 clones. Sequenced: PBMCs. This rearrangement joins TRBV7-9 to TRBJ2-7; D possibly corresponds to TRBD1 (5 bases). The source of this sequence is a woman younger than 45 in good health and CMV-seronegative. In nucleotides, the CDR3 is TGTGCCAGCAGCTTAGGCAGGGACTACGAGCAGTACTTC. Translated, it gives CASSLGRDYEQYF.